This is a list of T cell receptor beta chains from one sample in a study of T cells after yellow fever vaccination. Using its own MiXCR run on the 5' RACE reads, TCRdb lists one record per CDR3 protein. The top ten clones hold 30% to 50% of a sample with 100,000 to 150,000 distinct CDR3 sequences, approximately 9% of them seen once. Sequences were derived from CD8+ T cells sorted from PBMCs, sampled on the day of the yellow fever booster vaccination. These TCRs come from a man between 18 and 29 years old who received the YFV17D yellow fever vaccine. Each CDR3 is given with its conserved first and last residue. The D gene is left open where the match is weak. For some rows the clone size is stated as once, few or many, or as a class when expanded; others skip it.

cdr3_aa: CATSDPRLAGGPDTQYF; cdr3_nt: TGTGCCACCAGTGATCCTCGACTAGCGGGGGGGCCGGATACGCAGTATTTT; j_call: TRBJ2-3; d_call: TRBD2; v_call: TRBV24-1; clone_size: -
cdr3_aa: CSASSFLLGTGNGNEQFF; cdr3_nt: TGCAGTGCTAGTAGCTTCCTACTAGGGACGGGAAACGGGAATGAGCAGTTCTTC; j_call: TRBJ2-1; d_call: -; v_call: TRBV20-1; clone_size: few
cdr3_aa: CASSPRGAGETQYF; cdr3_nt: TGTGCCAGCAGCCCCAGGGGGGCCGGAGAGACCCAGTACTTC; j_call: TRBJ2-5; d_call: -; v_call: TRBV28; clone_size: few
cdr3_aa: CASSQSRTNTQETQYF; cdr3_nt: TGCGCCAGCAGTCAATCGCGGACTAACACCCAAGAGACCCAGTACTTC; j_call: TRBJ2-5; d_call: -; v_call: TRBV23-1; clone_size: -
cdr3_aa: CASGITMPDPDTQYF; cdr3_nt: TGTGCCAGCGGGATCACGATGCCCGATCCGGATACGCAGTATTTT; j_call: TRBJ2-3; d_call: -; v_call: TRBV7-9; clone_size: few
cdr3_aa: CASRGSSYEQYF; cdr3_nt: TGTGCCAGCAGAGGTTCCTCCTACGAGCAGTACTTC; j_call: TRBJ2-7; d_call: -; v_call: TRBV7-9; clone_size: few
cdr3_aa: CASSSLRTSGVYNEQFF; cdr3_nt: TGTGCCAGCAGCTCACTCCGGACTAGCGGGGTCTACAATGAGCAGTTCTTC; j_call: TRBJ2-1; d_call: TRBD2; v_call: TRBV7-2; clone_size: few
cdr3_aa: CSVRSDTGELFF; cdr3_nt: TGCAGCGTTCGGTCAGACACCGGGGAGCTGTTTTTT; j_call: TRBJ2-2; d_call: -; v_call: TRBV29-1; clone_size: few
cdr3_aa: CSARDPLRGRGNTIYF; cdr3_nt: TGCAGTGCTAGAGATCCCTTAAGGGGACGGGGAAACACCATATATTTT; j_call: TRBJ1-3; d_call: -; v_call: TRBV20-1; clone_size: few
cdr3_aa: CSARDSAGLAYNGDTQYF; cdr3_nt: TGCAGTGCTAGAGATTCTGCCGGGCTAGCATACAACGGGGATACGCAGTATTTT; j_call: TRBJ2-3; d_call: -; v_call: TRBV20-1; clone_size: -
cdr3_aa: CASSQGGAYEQYF; cdr3_nt: TGTGCCAGCAGCCAAGGAGGGGCCTACGAGCAGTACTTC; j_call: TRBJ2-7; d_call: -; v_call: TRBV3-1; clone_size: -
cdr3_aa: CASSRTGDTQYF; cdr3_nt: TGTGCCAGCAGTCGGACAGGGGATACGCAGTATTTT; j_call: TRBJ2-3; d_call: TRBD1; v_call: TRBV11-2; clone_size: many
cdr3_aa: CASSRDATEQFF; cdr3_nt: TGTGCCAGCAGCCGTGACGCAACTGAGCAGTTCTTC; j_call: TRBJ2-1; d_call: -; v_call: TRBV7-9; clone_size: -
cdr3_aa: CASSLGVRNEQFF; cdr3_nt: TGTGCCAGCAGCTTAGGGGTTCGGAATGAGCAGTTCTTC; j_call: TRBJ2-1; d_call: -; v_call: TRBV11-2; clone_size: -
cdr3_aa: CASSYVQGLNTEAFF; cdr3_nt: TGTGCCAGCAGTTACGTTCAGGGACTGAACACTGAAGCTTTCTTT; j_call: TRBJ1-1; d_call: -; v_call: TRBV6-2/TRBV6-3; clone_size: -
cdr3_aa: CASSQGGGPYEQYF; cdr3_nt: TGTGCCAGCAGCCAGGGAGGTGGCCCCTACGAGCAGTACTTC; j_call: TRBJ2-7; d_call: -; v_call: TRBV5-6; clone_size: few
cdr3_aa: CASSLKSEAFF; cdr3_nt: TGTGCCAGCAGCTTAAAGAGTGAAGCTTTCTTT; j_call: TRBJ1-1; d_call: -; v_call: TRBV7-9; clone_size: -
cdr3_aa: CSARGAGGWDEQYF; cdr3_nt: TGCAGTGCTAGAGGTGCGGGGGGCTGGGACGAGCAGTACTTC; j_call: TRBJ2-7; d_call: TRBD2; v_call: TRBV20-1; clone_size: -
cdr3_aa: CASSEREVNNEQFF; cdr3_nt: TGTGCCAGCAGTGAAAGGGAAGTAAACAATGAGCAGTTCTTC; j_call: TRBJ2-1; d_call: -; v_call: TRBV6-1; clone_size: -
cdr3_aa: CASSGRTSGGRKTQYF; cdr3_nt: TGTGCCAGCAGCGGGCGGACTAGCGGGGGGCGGAAGACCCAGTACTTC; j_call: TRBJ2-5; d_call: TRBD2; v_call: TRBV11-2; clone_size: few
cdr3_aa: CASRAGDYEQFF; cdr3_nt: TGTGCCAGCAGGGCGGGGGACTATGAGCAGTTCTTC; j_call: TRBJ2-1; d_call: TRBD2; v_call: TRBV6-5; clone_size: -
cdr3_aa: CASSLGTSGGATNNEQFF; cdr3_nt: TGTGCCAGCAGCTTAGGGACTAGCGGGGGGGCCACGAACAATGAGCAGTTCTTC; j_call: TRBJ2-1; d_call: TRBD2; v_call: TRBV7-3; clone_size: -
cdr3_aa: CASSFLGMDSPLHF; cdr3_nt: TGTGCCAGCAGTTTCTTAGGAATGGATTCACCCCTCCACTTT; j_call: TRBJ1-6; d_call: -; v_call: TRBV27; clone_size: few
cdr3_aa: CASSRTGGASQETQYF; cdr3_nt: TGTGCCAGCAGTAGGACAGGTGGGGCGAGTCAAGAGACCCAGTACTTC; j_call: TRBJ2-5; d_call: TRBD1; v_call: TRBV6-5; clone_size: -
cdr3_aa: CASTAGNSPLHF; cdr3_nt: TGTGCCAGCACGGCTGGGAATTCACCCCTCCACTTT; j_call: TRBJ1-6; d_call: -; v_call: TRBV12-3/TRBV12-4; clone_size: few
cdr3_aa: CASSPIQGSFSTGELFF; cdr3_nt: TGCGCCAGCAGCCCGATACAGGGGTCCTTTTCCACCGGGGAGCTGTTTTTT; j_call: TRBJ2-2; d_call: TRBD1; v_call: TRBV4-1; clone_size: -
cdr3_aa: CASSLIATGMVDIQYF; cdr3_nt: TGTGCCAGCAGCTTGATCGCCACAGGGATGGTCGACATTCAGTACTTC; j_call: TRBJ2-4; d_call: -; v_call: TRBV5-6; clone_size: few
cdr3_aa: CASSINGGNYNEQFF; cdr3_nt: TGTGCCAGCAGCATAAACGGGGGGAACTACAATGAGCAGTTCTTC; j_call: TRBJ2-1; d_call: TRBD2; v_call: TRBV7-2; clone_size: few
cdr3_aa: CASSSHRTSGTGTQYF; cdr3_nt: TGTGCCAGCAGCAGCCACCGGACTAGCGGGACTGGTACGCAGTATTTT; j_call: TRBJ2-3; d_call: TRBD2; v_call: TRBV7-9; clone_size: many
cdr3_aa: CASSPGTVGERQETQYF; cdr3_nt: TGTGCCAGCAGCCCCGGGACAGTAGGGGAGAGGCAAGAGACCCAGTACTTC; j_call: TRBJ2-5; d_call: TRBD1; v_call: TRBV7-9; clone_size: few
cdr3_aa: CSVEAPRGARETQYF; cdr3_nt: TGCAGCGTTGAAGCCCCGAGGGGGGCCCGAGAGACCCAGTACTTC; j_call: TRBJ2-5; d_call: -; v_call: TRBV29-1; clone_size: many
cdr3_aa: CSASPPGNYGYTF; cdr3_nt: TGCAGTGCCTCTCCCCCAGGGAACTATGGCTACACCTTC; j_call: TRBJ1-2; d_call: -; v_call: TRBV20-1; clone_size: many
cdr3_aa: CASSSTEAGPDQPQHF; cdr3_nt: TGTGCCAGCAGCTCAACAGAGGCAGGGCCCGATCAGCCCCAGCATTTT; j_call: TRBJ1-5; d_call: -; v_call: TRBV13; clone_size: -
cdr3_aa: CASSLSMGQGPFYGYTF; cdr3_nt: TGTGCCAGCAGTTTATCAATGGGACAGGGGCCTTTCTATGGCTACACCTTC; j_call: TRBJ1-2; d_call: TRBD1; v_call: TRBV27; clone_size: -
cdr3_aa: CASSSNRGLGEQYF; cdr3_nt: TGTGCCAGCAGCTCCAACAGGGGGCTAGGGGAGCAGTACTTC; j_call: TRBJ2-7; d_call: TRBD1; v_call: TRBV7-9; clone_size: many